A selection of T cell receptor beta chains follows, all from one sample in a study of T cell repertoires in cytomegalovirus infection. A single record per CDR3 protein comes from TCRdb applying MiXCR to the reads. The sample has roughly 110,000 distinct CDR3 sequences; about 9.4% are singletons. These receptors have no identified antigens. Sequences were obtained from PBMCs, sequenced either directly or after in vitro stimulation (not recorded which). All receptors come from a human donor in good health (CMV status not recorded). Some clones in this sample may be carry-over from other donors' samples. The conserved cysteine and the conserved F or W are not part of the CDR3 here. Fields, in order: V gene, D gene, CDR3 length, J gene, CDR3 protein. A D gene is named only where the DNA matches it firmly.

v_gene: TRBV19
d_gene: TRBD1
len: 14
j_gene: TRBJ1-2
CDR3aa: ASSIMGQGFNYGYT

v_gene: TRBV7-2
d_gene: NA
len: 13
j_gene: TRBJ1-1
CDR3aa: ASSLVGGARTEAF

v_gene: TRBV7-6
d_gene: NA
len: 12
j_gene: TRBJ1-2
CDR3aa: ASSRGQSWDGYT

v_gene: TRBV7-2
d_gene: TRBD2
len: 14
j_gene: TRBJ2-1
CDR3aa: ASSLRLATVLYEQF

v_gene: TRBV18
d_gene: NA
len: 12
j_gene: TRBJ1-4
CDR3aa: ASSPLSGNEKLF

v_gene: TRBV19
d_gene: TRBD2
len: 13
j_gene: TRBJ2-1
CDR3aa: ASSIGLAGDGEQF

v_gene: TRBV18
d_gene: NA
len: 13
j_gene: TRBJ2-6
CDR3aa: ASSPMAPGANVLT

v_gene: TRBV7-2
d_gene: TRBD1
len: 14
j_gene: TRBJ1-1
CDR3aa: ASSPRQGDGNTEAF

v_gene: TRBV4-3
d_gene: NA
len: 10
j_gene: TRBJ1-4
CDR3aa: ASSQDREKLF

v_gene: TRBV12-5
d_gene: NA
len: 15
j_gene: TRBJ1-2
CDR3aa: ASGSLTGQTLNYGYT

v_gene: TRBV18
d_gene: NA
len: 12
j_gene: TRBJ2-1
CDR3aa: ASSLRRDADEQF

v_gene: TRBV7-8
d_gene: NA
len: 9
j_gene: TRBJ2-7
CDR3aa: ASSLEYEQY

v_gene: TRBV7-8
d_gene: NA
len: 14
j_gene: TRBJ1-2
CDR3aa: ASSPRKGFATYGYT

v_gene: TRBV7-7
d_gene: NA
len: 11
j_gene: TRBJ2-7
CDR3aa: ASSAQPHYEQY

v_gene: TRBV6-5
d_gene: NA
len: 12
j_gene: TRBJ2-2
CDR3aa: ASSYGLNTGELF

v_gene: TRBV6-2/TRBV6-3
d_gene: NA
len: 12
j_gene: TRBJ1-2
CDR3aa: ASSYMGAGYGYT

v_gene: TRBV12-3/TRBV12-4
d_gene: NA
len: 13
j_gene: TRBJ2-3
CDR3aa: ASSFAAGKTDTQY

v_gene: TRBV18
d_gene: NA
len: 10
j_gene: TRBJ1-1
CDR3aa: ASSPRRGEAF

v_gene: TRBV3-1
d_gene: NA
len: 13
j_gene: TRBJ2-6
CDR3aa: ASSQVGAGANVLT

v_gene: TRBV7-2
d_gene: NA
len: 10
j_gene: TRBJ1-1
CDR3aa: ASSSGVFEAF

v_gene: TRBV7-6
d_gene: TRBD2
len: 11
j_gene: TRBJ2-3
CDR3aa: ASGELAGDTQY

v_gene: TRBV7-2
d_gene: TRBD1
len: 14
j_gene: TRBJ2-2
CDR3aa: ASSLMGQGNTGELF

v_gene: TRBV7-6
d_gene: NA
len: 12
j_gene: TRBJ2-3
CDR3aa: ASSQRASTDTQY

v_gene: TRBV24-1
d_gene: NA
len: 10
j_gene: TRBJ1-1
CDR3aa: ATSRSGTEAF

v_gene: TRBV11-2
d_gene: TRBD2
len: 15
j_gene: TRBJ2-5
CDR3aa: ASSPQTSGSSWETQY

v_gene: TRBV2
d_gene: TRBD2
len: 13
j_gene: TRBJ2-1
CDR3aa: ASSEGLLAGVEQF

v_gene: TRBV7-8
d_gene: NA
len: 13
j_gene: TRBJ2-7
CDR3aa: ASSPRDRQHYEQY

v_gene: TRBV12-3/TRBV12-4
d_gene: TRBD1
len: 10
j_gene: TRBJ2-4
CDR3aa: ASRDRVAIQY

v_gene: TRBV20-1
d_gene: TRBD1
len: 12
j_gene: TRBJ1-4
CDR3aa: SASPTDRLEKLF

v_gene: TRBV5-4
d_gene: NA
len: 11
j_gene: TRBJ1-1
CDR3aa: ASSPTENTEAF

v_gene: TRBV10-3
d_gene: NA
len: 13
j_gene: TRBJ1-1
CDR3aa: AISESTGVNTKAF

v_gene: TRBV12-3/TRBV12-4
d_gene: NA
len: 9
j_gene: TRBJ2-5
CDR3aa: ASSLSPTQY

v_gene: TRBV2
d_gene: NA
len: 13
j_gene: TRBJ2-1
CDR3aa: ASSVGTLRLDEQF

v_gene: TRBV4-3
d_gene: NA
len: 13
j_gene: TRBJ1-4
CDR3aa: ASSQARDYGEKLF

v_gene: TRBV3-1
d_gene: TRBD2
len: 13
j_gene: TRBJ2-1
CDR3aa: ASSQEQLADNEQF

v_gene: TRBV24-1
d_gene: NA
len: 10
j_gene: TRBJ1-1
CDR3aa: ATSDSTTEAF

v_gene: TRBV7-9
d_gene: TRBD2
len: 12
j_gene: TRBJ2-1
CDR3aa: ASSLRTSGNEQF